This is a list of T cell receptor beta chains from one sample in a study of T cells in Graves' hyperthyroidism and ophthalmopathy. TCRdb re-called the multiplex PCR reads through MiXCR, storing one row per CDR3 protein. The sample has 550,000 to 600,000 distinct CDR3 sequences; under 60% are singletons. The sequencing sample was made of peripheral blood or thyroid tissue (not recorded which). These receptor sequences come from an adult woman with Graves' disease, either hyperthyroidism or ophthalmopathy (not recorded which). The CDR3 runs from the conserved cysteine through the conserved F or W. The D gene is left open where the match is weak. Rows give clone size only sometimes, using once, few, many, or a class for an expanded clone.

j_gene: TRBJ1-2
abundance: once
v_gene: TRBV25-1
d_gene: .
CDR3nt: TGCGCCAGCAGCTTGGTGGCCCTCGAGGGCTACACCTTC
CDR3aa: CASSLVALEGYTF

j_gene: TRBJ1-1
abundance: once
v_gene: TRBV19
d_gene: TRBD1
CDR3nt: TGTGCCAGTGGAACCGGGACAGGGTCGAATGAAGCTTTCTTT
CDR3aa: CASGTGTGSNEAFF

j_gene: TRBJ1-5
abundance: .
v_gene: TRBV5-6
d_gene: .
CDR3nt: TGTGCCAGCAGCCCGCAGGTCGGGAGCTCGGGGGAGACCCAGCATTTT
CDR3aa: CASSPQVGSSGETQHF

j_gene: TRBJ2-5
abundance: once
v_gene: TRBV10-3
d_gene: TRBD1
CDR3nt: TGTGCCACAAGGGACAGGGGTGAGGAGACCCAGTACTTC
CDR3aa: CATRDRGEETQYF

j_gene: TRBJ1-4
abundance: .
v_gene: TRBV24-1
d_gene: .
CDR3nt: TGTGCCACAAGTAGAGGGGACGAGGCAACTAATGAAAAACTGTTTTTT
CDR3aa: CATSRGDEATNEKLFF

j_gene: TRBJ2-5
abundance: .
v_gene: TRBV20-1
d_gene: TRBD2
CDR3nt: TGCAGTGTAGCGGGACTAGCGGAAGAGACCCGGTACTTC
CDR3aa: CSVAGLAEETRYF

j_gene: TRBJ1-1
abundance: many
v_gene: TRBV6-5
d_gene: TRBD1
CDR3nt: TGTGCCAGCAGGCCGGACAGGGGCAAGGGAGCTTTCTTT
CDR3aa: CASRPDRGKGAFF

j_gene: TRBJ2-7
abundance: many
v_gene: TRBV7-9
d_gene: .
CDR3nt: TGTGCCAGCAGCACGGACCACGGGTTCTCCTACGAGCAGTACTTC
CDR3aa: CASSTDHGFSYEQYF

j_gene: TRBJ1-6
abundance: once
v_gene: TRBV19
d_gene: .
CDR3nt: TGTGCCAGTTCAATCGACGAGGCGGGACCCCTCCACTTT
CDR3aa: CASSIDEAGPLHF

j_gene: TRBJ2-7
abundance: .
v_gene: TRBV6-5
d_gene: .
CDR3nt: TGTGCCAGCAGTCGCCCCGGGGAGCTGTACTTC
CDR3aa: CASSRPGELYF

j_gene: TRBJ2-5
abundance: .
v_gene: TRBV19
d_gene: .
CDR3nt: TGTGCCAGTAGTACTTCGGGAGTAGGCGAGACCCAGTACTTC
CDR3aa: CASSTSGVGETQYF

j_gene: TRBJ2-5
abundance: .
v_gene: TRBV25-1
d_gene: .
CDR3nt: .
CDR3aa: CACSAREVAGGETQYF

j_gene: TRBJ1-3
abundance: .
v_gene: TRBV11-1
d_gene: .
CDR3nt: TGTGCCAGCAGCTCGAGCACGGGGCTTGGAAACGCCATATATTTT
CDR3aa: CASSSSTGLGNAIYF

j_gene: TRBJ2-3
abundance: .
v_gene: TRBV7-9
d_gene: .
CDR3nt: TGTGCCAGCAGCTCCTCGGCGGAGTTCACAGATACGCAGTATTTT
CDR3aa: CASSSSAEFTDTQYF

j_gene: TRBJ1-1
abundance: many
v_gene: TRBV9
d_gene: .
CDR3nt: TGTGCCAGCAGCGATTTATCCACTGAAGCTTTCTTT
CDR3aa: CASSDLSTEAFF

j_gene: TRBJ1-5
abundance: once
v_gene: TRBV24-1
d_gene: TRBD1
CDR3nt: TGTGCCACCAGTGAGGGGACAGGGGGCTACGATCAGCCCCAGCATTTT
CDR3aa: CATSEGTGGYDQPQHF

j_gene: TRBJ2-5
abundance: many
v_gene: TRBV20-1
d_gene: .
CDR3nt: TGCAGTGCTAGCGTAGCGGCAGCCCAAGAGACCCAGTACTTC
CDR3aa: CSASVAAAQETQYF

j_gene: TRBJ2-6
abundance: .
v_gene: TRBV7-9
d_gene: .
CDR3nt: TGTGCCAGCAGCCCAGCCGCTGAAGCTTTC
CDR3aa: CASSPAAEAF

j_gene: TRBJ2-6
abundance: few
v_gene: TRBV29-1
d_gene: TRBD2
CDR3nt: TGCAGCGTTGAAGCGGGAGGGTCTGGGGCCAACGTCCTGACTTTC
CDR3aa: CSVEAGGSGANVLTF

j_gene: TRBJ1-2
abundance: many
v_gene: TRBV6-1
d_gene: .
CDR3nt: TGTGCCAGCGACCGGGGGCGGTTCCGGGGCTACACCTTC
CDR3aa: CASDRGRFRGYTF

j_gene: TRBJ2-7
abundance: .
v_gene: TRBV5-1
d_gene: .
CDR3nt: TGCGCCAGCAGCTTGGTTCCCAGTGAAAAATACGAGCAGTACTTC
CDR3aa: CASSLVPSEKYEQYF

j_gene: TRBJ1-3
abundance: .
v_gene: TRBV9
d_gene: .
CDR3nt: TGTGCCAGCAGCGTACAGGGTCCCATATCTGGAAACACCATATATTTT
CDR3aa: CASSVQGPISGNTIYF

j_gene: TRBJ2-5
abundance: many
v_gene: TRBV28
d_gene: TRBD2
CDR3nt: TGTGCCAGCAGCGGGGCTAGCGGGATGGAAGAGACCCAGTACTTC
CDR3aa: CASSGASGMEETQYF

j_gene: TRBJ2-3
abundance: few
v_gene: TRBV7-2
d_gene: TRBD2
CDR3nt: TGTGCCAGCAGCCGCCGAGTAGCGGGAGTGGCAGATACGCAGTATTTT
CDR3aa: CASSRRVAGVADTQYF

j_gene: TRBJ1-1
abundance: many
v_gene: TRBV30
d_gene: .
CDR3nt: TGTGCCTGGAACGACGGGGTGGTGAACACTGAAGCTTTCTTT
CDR3aa: CAWNDGVVNTEAFF

j_gene: TRBJ2-2
abundance: many
v_gene: TRBV5-1
d_gene: TRBD1
CDR3nt: TGCGCCAGGATAGAGAGACTTGACAGGGCCAAGAACACCGGGGAGCTGTTTTTT
CDR3aa: CARIERLDRAKNTGELFF

j_gene: TRBJ1-2
abundance: many
v_gene: TRBV12-3/TRBV12-4
d_gene: .
CDR3nt: TGTGCCAGCAGTTTGGGGGTCGGCTACACCTTC
CDR3aa: CASSLGVGYTF

j_gene: TRBJ1-5
abundance: .
v_gene: TRBV2
d_gene: TRBD1
CDR3nt: TGTGCCAGCAGAGACGTACGGACAGGGAATGTTCAGCCCCAGCATTTT
CDR3aa: CASRDVRTGNVQPQHF

j_gene: TRBJ1-2
abundance: many
v_gene: TRBV7-3
d_gene: TRBD1
CDR3nt: TGTGCCAGCAGCTTGACAGGGTATGGTGGCTACACCTTC
CDR3aa: CASSLTGYGGYTF

j_gene: TRBJ1-1
abundance: many
v_gene: TRBV4-1
d_gene: .
CDR3nt: TGCGCCAGCAGGGAGGGGACCGGCACTGAAGCTTTCTTT
CDR3aa: CASREGTGTEAFF

j_gene: TRBJ1-6
abundance: .
v_gene: TRBV25-1
d_gene: .
CDR3nt: TGTGCCAGCAGTGAATTGGGCAGGGAGAACTCACCCCTCCACTTT
CDR3aa: CASSELGRENSPLHF

j_gene: TRBJ1-1
abundance: many
v_gene: TRBV12-3/TRBV12-4
d_gene: .
CDR3nt: TGTGCCAGCAGCCCCTCAGGGGTAAACACTGAAGCTTTCTTT
CDR3aa: CASSPSGVNTEAFF

j_gene: TRBJ2-7
abundance: .
v_gene: TRBV5-1
d_gene: .
CDR3nt: TGTGCCAGCAGCTATGATCAGTTGAAGGACAGCGAGCAGTACTTC
CDR3aa: CASSYDQLKDSEQYF

j_gene: TRBJ1-1
abundance: .
v_gene: TRBV20-1
d_gene: TRBD1
CDR3nt: TGCAGTGCCTTAAGGGGACAGGGCACTGAAGCTTTCTTT
CDR3aa: CSALRGQGTEAFF

j_gene: TRBJ2-1
abundance: many
v_gene: TRBV4-1
d_gene: TRBD2
CDR3nt: TGCGCCAGCAGCCAAGTGGGACTAGCGGGACTTCGCAACTACAATGAGCAGTTCTTC
CDR3aa: CASSQVGLAGLRNYNEQFF

j_gene: TRBJ1-3
abundance: many
v_gene: TRBV7-3
d_gene: .
CDR3nt: TGTGCCAGCAGCTTATCGTCTAGCTCTGGAAACACCATATATTTT
CDR3aa: CASSLSSSSGNTIYF

j_gene: TRBJ2-7
abundance: .
v_gene: TRBV2
d_gene: .
CDR3nt: TGTGCCAGCAGGCGGGTTGTGTCCGGGGAGCTGTACTTC
CDR3aa: CASRRVVSGELYF

j_gene: TRBJ1-1
abundance: .
v_gene: TRBV9
d_gene: TRBD1
CDR3nt: TGTGCCAGCAGTAAGGGGGGACAGGCTTTCTTT
CDR3aa: CASSKGGQAFF

j_gene: TRBJ1-4
abundance: .
v_gene: TRBV20-1
d_gene: .
CDR3nt: TGCAGTGCTAGAAAGAGACAGGCCCCTCAGGGACTGTTTTTT
CDR3aa: CSARKRQAPQGLFF

j_gene: TRBJ1-1
abundance: .
v_gene: TRBV29-1
d_gene: .
CDR3nt: TGCAGCGTCCCCGGGAGAGGGGCCGAAGCTTTCTTT
CDR3aa: CSVPGRGAEAFF

j_gene: TRBJ1-1
abundance: many
v_gene: TRBV6-1
d_gene: .
CDR3nt: TGTGCCAGCTTTGTAATTTATGGGCAGCCAGAAGCTTTCTTT
CDR3aa: CASFVIYGQPEAFF

j_gene: TRBJ2-2
abundance: once
v_gene: TRBV10-3
d_gene: TRBD2
CDR3nt: TGTGCCATCAGTGGAGACGGGACTAGCGGGAGGACGAACACCGGGGAGCTGTTTTTT
CDR3aa: CAISGDGTSGRTNTGELFF

j_gene: TRBJ2-5
abundance: once
v_gene: TRBV7-9
d_gene: .
CDR3nt: TGTGCCAGCAGCTTAACGTCGGGGCGGGTGGAGGACGAAGAGACCCAGTACTTC
CDR3aa: CASSLTSGRVEDEETQYF